One sample yielded the 13 T cell receptor beta chains listed below, sequenced in a study of blood T cells in healthy people across ages. Alongside a J-beta primer mix, a sample-barcoded 5' primer served in a second PCR lasting roughly 7 to 12 cycles. TCRdb re-called the 5' RACE reads with MiXCR, one entry per CDR3 protein. This sample has around 2 million distinct CDR3 sequences, with about 39% found just once. Material: blood. All receptors come from a human donor in good health.

This clonotype turned up a few times. The J gene is TRBJ1-6, the V gene TRBV7-2; TRBD1 is a possible D gene (5 bases). The germline CDR1 and CDR2 sequences are SGHTA and FQGNSA. This CDR3 contains 13 residues. Trimming removed 4 bases from V and 7 bases from J, with 8 bases in between. The CDR3 is CASSWGQNSPLHF. The CDR3 DNA reads as TGTGCCAGCAGCTGGGGCCAGAATTCACCCCTCCACTTT.

The CDR3 sequence: CASHTGMDTGELFF. DNA for the CDR3: TGCGCCAGTCATACAGGGATGGACACCGGGGAGCTGTTTTTT. The chain links TRBV5-1 to TRBJ2-2; D is perhaps TRBD1 (6 bases). Germline CDR1 is SGHRS and CDR2 is YFSETQ. Trimming stripped 8 bases from V and 3 bases from J, with 14 bases between. The length of the CDR3 is 14 residues.

The genes are TRBV6-2 or TRBV6-3 and TRBJ1-2, with a possible D match to TRBD1 (6 bases). Germline V gene sequence: CDR1 MNHEY, CDR2 SVGEGT. This CDR3 has 13 residues. V lost 6 bases and J 4 bases, leaving 12 bases between the germline ends. The CDR3 DNA reads as TGTGCCAGCAGATTCCGGGGGGCCTATGGCTACACCTTC. Translated, it gives CASRFRGAYGYTF.

This chain uses TRBV27 with TRBJ1-2, with D perhaps matching TRBD1 (5 bases). CDR1 and CDR2 from the germline V gene are MNHEY and SMNVEV (reference sequence). V shed 1 base and J shed 5 bases, with 14 bases lying between them. CDR3 length: 15 residues. CDR3 protein: CASSLWGLPEYGYTF. The CDR3 coding sequence is TGTGCCAGCAGTTTATGGGGCCTCCCAGAATATGGCTACACCTTC.

This clonotype was counted between two and nine times. This chain connects TRBV6-2 or TRBV6-3 to TRBJ2-6; TRBD2 matches 12 bases. CDR3 length: 17 residues. The germline CDR1 and CDR2 sequences are MNHEY and SVGEGT. Trimming took 4 bases from V and 0 from J; bases not matched to a gene: 1. CDR3 in amino acids: CASSWTSGVSGANVLTF. CDR3 bases: TGTGCCAGCAGTTGGACTAGCGGGGTCTCTGGGGCCAACGTCCTGACTTTC.

This clonotype was seen a few times. This rearrangement joins TRBV6-5 to TRBJ1-2; no clear D. Trimming cost V 0 bases and J 5 bases, with 7 bases left between them. Per the germline V gene, CDR1 is MNHEY and CDR2 is SVGAGI. The CDR3 loop spans 13 amino acids. CDR3 DNA: TGTGCCAGCAGTTACTCGAGAAGTTATGGCTACACCTTC. Translation: CASSYSRSYGYTF.

This clonotype occurred a few times. The chain has TRBV6-5 and TRBJ2-5, with 8 bases identical to TRBD1. Germline CDR1 reads MNHEY; CDR2 reads SVGAGI. The CDR3 spans 14 residues. The J segment lost 5 bases and the V segment lost 6 bases, leaving 8 bases of the junction unmatched. In DNA, the CDR3 is TGTGCCAGCAGGGACGGACAGGGAAGGGAGACCCAGTACTTC. Amino acid sequence: CASRDGQGRETQYF.

The chain links TRBV20-1 to TRBJ2-5; D unclear. Germline CDR1 is DFQATT and CDR2 is SNEGSKA (reference sequence). Between the trimmed V and J ends, which lost 0 bases and 3 bases, there was a span of 17 bases. This CDR3 has 16 amino acids. In DNA form, the CDR3 reads TGCAGTGCTAGAGATCCTAAGGTTGCAGTAAAAGAGACCCAGTACTTC. Protein product: CSARDPKVAVKETQYF.

This clonotype was observed a few times. The chain uses TRBV20-1 and TRBJ2-7; 7 bases match TRBD1. CDR3 size: 16 residues. Germline CDR1 DFQATT, CDR2 SNEGSKA (reference sequence). Trimming took 3 bases from V and 0 from J; bases not matched to a gene: 11. CDR3 loop: CSARDPGQESSYEQYF. In DNA, the CDR3 is TGCAGTGCTAGGGACCCAGGACAGGAGAGCTCCTACGAGCAGTACTTC.

As to this clonotype: The junction departs from the called germline gene at one end, perhaps through a read error. This chain joins TRBV6-2 or TRBV6-3 and TRBJ1-2, with 10 bases that match TRBD1. The CDR3 covers 15 residues. The germline CDR1 and CDR2 sequences are MNHEY and SVGEGT. The CDR3 is CTSSGPGQGISGYTF. As DNA, the CDR3 is TGTACCAGCAGTGGACCGGGACAGGGGATCTCTGGCTACACCTTC.

A note on this clonotype: This likely traces to a read error, being one base from a far larger clone. The chain recombines TRBV6-2 or TRBV6-3 with TRBJ2-7; tentative D call: TRBD1 (5 bases). Germline loops: CDR1 MNHEY, CDR2 SVGEGT. The CDR3 has 13 residues. Trimming shortened V by 6 bases and J by 0 bases, and 9 bases separated the two germline ends. The chain's CDR3 is CASSHDSSYEQYF. The CDR3 DNA reads as TGTGCCAGCAGCCACGACAGCTCCTACGAGCAGTACTTC.

The J gene is TRBJ1-5, the V gene TRBV29-1; D is undetermined. The CDR3 has 13 residues. The germline V gene encodes CDR1 SQVTM and CDR2 ANQGSEA. V was clipped by 0 bases and J by 5 bases, with 8 bases between them. Written as DNA, the CDR3 is TGCAGCGTTGAAGAAGGGTGGGATCAGCCCCAGCATTTT. It codes for CSVEEGWDQPQHF. The full variable domain, its missing parts supplied by reference TRBV29-1 and TRBJ1-5, is SAVISQKPSRDICQRGTSLTIQCQVDSQVTMMFWYRQQPGQSLTLIATANQGSEATYESGFVIDKFPISRPNLTFSTLTVSNMSPEDSSIYLCSVEEGWDQPQHFGDGTRLSIL.

CDR3 sequence reads: CASSLDGTGGSSYNEQFF. In DNA, the CDR3 is TGTGCCAGCAGCTTAGACGGGACGGGGGGGAGCTCCTACAATGAGCAGTTCTTC. The V and J genes are TRBV11-3 and TRBJ2-1, with TRBD2 matching 8 bases. From germline, CDR1 is SGHNT and CDR2 YENEEA. Trimming at V came to 0 bases and at J to 0 bases, leaving 7 bases not matched to a gene. This CDR3 has 18 residues.